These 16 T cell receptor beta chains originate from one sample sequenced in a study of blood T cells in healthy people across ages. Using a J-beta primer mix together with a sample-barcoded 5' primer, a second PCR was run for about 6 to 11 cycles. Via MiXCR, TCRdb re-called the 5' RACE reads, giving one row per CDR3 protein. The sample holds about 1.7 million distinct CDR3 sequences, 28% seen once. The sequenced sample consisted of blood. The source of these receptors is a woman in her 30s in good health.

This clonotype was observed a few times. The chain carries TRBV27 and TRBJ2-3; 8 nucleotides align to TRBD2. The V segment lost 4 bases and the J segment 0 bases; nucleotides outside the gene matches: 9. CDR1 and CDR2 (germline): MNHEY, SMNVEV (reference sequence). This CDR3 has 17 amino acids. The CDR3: CASSSLGGGISTDTQYF. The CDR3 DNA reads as TGTGCCAGCAGTTCTCTCGGGGGGGGGATAAGCACAGATACGCAGTATTTT.

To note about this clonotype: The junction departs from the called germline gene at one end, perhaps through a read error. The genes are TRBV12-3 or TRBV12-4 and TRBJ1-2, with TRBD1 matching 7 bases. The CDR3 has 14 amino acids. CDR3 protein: CTSSSAGGSYGYTF. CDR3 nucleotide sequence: TGTACCAGCAGTAGTGCAGGGGGAAGCTATGGCTACACCTTC.

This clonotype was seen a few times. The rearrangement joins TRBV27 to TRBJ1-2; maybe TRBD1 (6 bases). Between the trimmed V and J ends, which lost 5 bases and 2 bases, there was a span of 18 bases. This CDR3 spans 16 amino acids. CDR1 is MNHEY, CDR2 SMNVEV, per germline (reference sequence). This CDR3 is CASSQAWTALNYGYTF. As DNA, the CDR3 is TGTGCCAGCAGTCAAGCCTGGACAGCGCTAAACTATGGCTACACCTTC.

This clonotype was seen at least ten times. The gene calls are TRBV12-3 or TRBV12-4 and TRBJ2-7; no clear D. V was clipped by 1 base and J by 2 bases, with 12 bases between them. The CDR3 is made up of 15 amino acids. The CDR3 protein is CASSLDAGQTYEQYF. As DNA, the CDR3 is TGTGCCAGCAGTTTAGATGCCGGGCAGACCTACGAGCAGTACTTC.

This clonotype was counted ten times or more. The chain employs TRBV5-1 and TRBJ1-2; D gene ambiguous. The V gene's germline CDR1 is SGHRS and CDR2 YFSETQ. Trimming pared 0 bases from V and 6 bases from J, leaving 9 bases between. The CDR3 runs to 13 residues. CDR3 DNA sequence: TGCGCCAGCAGCTTGGGCCAGGCTCATGGCTACACCTTC. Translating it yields CASSLGQAHGYTF.

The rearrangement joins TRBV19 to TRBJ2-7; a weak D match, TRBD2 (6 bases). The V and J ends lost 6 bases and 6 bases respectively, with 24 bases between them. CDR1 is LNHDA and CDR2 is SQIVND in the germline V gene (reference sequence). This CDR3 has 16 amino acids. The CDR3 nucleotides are TGTGCCAGTAGGGTTTCGCCGGGACTCCATTCTGGCGAGCAGTACTTC. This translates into CASRVSPGLHSGEQYF.

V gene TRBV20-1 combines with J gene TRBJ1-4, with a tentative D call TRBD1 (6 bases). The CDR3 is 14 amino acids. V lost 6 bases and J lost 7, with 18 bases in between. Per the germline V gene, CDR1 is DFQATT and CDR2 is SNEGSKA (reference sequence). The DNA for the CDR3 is TGCAGTGCCCGGACAGCGGGCGGCGGTGAAAAACTGTTTTTT. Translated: CSARTAGGGEKLFF.

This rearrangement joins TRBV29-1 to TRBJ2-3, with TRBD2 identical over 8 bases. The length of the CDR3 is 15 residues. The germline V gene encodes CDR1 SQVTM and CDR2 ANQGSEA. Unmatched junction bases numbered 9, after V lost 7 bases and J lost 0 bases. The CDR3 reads CSELSGRASTDTQYF. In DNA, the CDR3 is TGCAGCGAATTGAGCGGGAGAGCTAGCACAGATACGCAGTATTTT.

This CDR3 is CASSPTQIGQGNQPQHF. CDR3 in DNA: TGTGCCAGCAGTCCGACTCAGATTGGACAGGGGAATCAGCCCCAGCATTTT. This rearrangement joins TRBV6-2 or TRBV6-3 to TRBJ1-5, with 9 positions matching TRBD1. In germline, CDR1 is MNHEY, CDR2 SVGEGT. V shed 5 bases and J 4 bases; nucleotides not matched to a gene: 12. The CDR3 runs to 17 residues.

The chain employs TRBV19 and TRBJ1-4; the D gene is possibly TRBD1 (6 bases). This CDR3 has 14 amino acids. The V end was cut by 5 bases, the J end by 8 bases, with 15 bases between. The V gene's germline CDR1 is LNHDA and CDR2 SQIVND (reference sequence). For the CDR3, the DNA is TGTGCCAGTAGTCTCCGACAGGTTGGGGAAAAACTGTTTTTT. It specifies CASSLRQVGEKLFF.

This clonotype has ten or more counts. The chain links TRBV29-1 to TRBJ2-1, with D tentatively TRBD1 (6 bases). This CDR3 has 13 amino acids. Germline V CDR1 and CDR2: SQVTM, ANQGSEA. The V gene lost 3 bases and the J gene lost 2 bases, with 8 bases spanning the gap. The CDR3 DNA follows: TGCAGCGTTGACCGGACAGCCTACAATGAGCAGTTCTTC. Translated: CSVDRTAYNEQFF.

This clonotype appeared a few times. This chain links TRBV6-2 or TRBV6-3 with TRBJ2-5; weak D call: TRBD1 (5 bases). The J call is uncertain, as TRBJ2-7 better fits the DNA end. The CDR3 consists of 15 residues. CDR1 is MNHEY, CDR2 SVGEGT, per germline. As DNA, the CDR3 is TGTGCCAGCAGTTACAGCAGGGCAACGTTCGACGAGCAGTACTTC. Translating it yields CASSYSRATFDEQYF.

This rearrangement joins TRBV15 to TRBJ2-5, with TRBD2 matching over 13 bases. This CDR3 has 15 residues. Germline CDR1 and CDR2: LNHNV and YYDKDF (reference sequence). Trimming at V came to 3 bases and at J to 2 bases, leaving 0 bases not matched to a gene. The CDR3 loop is CATSRTSGGQETQYF. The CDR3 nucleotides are TGTGCCACCAGCAGGACTAGCGGGGGGCAAGAGACCCAGTACTTC.

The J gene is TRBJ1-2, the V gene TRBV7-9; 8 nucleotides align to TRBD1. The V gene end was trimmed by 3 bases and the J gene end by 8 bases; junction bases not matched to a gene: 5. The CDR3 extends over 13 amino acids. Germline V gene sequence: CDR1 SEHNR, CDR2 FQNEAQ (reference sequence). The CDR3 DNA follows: TGTGCCAGCAGCTTGGACAGGGTTCAAGGCTACACCTTC. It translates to CASSLDRVQGYTF.

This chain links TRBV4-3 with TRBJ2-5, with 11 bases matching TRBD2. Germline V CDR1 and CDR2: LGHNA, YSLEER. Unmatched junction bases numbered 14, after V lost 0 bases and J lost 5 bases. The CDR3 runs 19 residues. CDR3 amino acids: CASSQDLKRTSGLSETQYF. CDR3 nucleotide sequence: TGCGCCAGCAGCCAAGACCTAAAACGGACTAGCGGGCTGAGCGAGACCCAGTACTTC.

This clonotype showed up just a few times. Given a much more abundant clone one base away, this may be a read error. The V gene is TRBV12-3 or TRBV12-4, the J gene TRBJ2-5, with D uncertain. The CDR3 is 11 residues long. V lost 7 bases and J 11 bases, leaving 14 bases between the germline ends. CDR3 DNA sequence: TGTGCCAGCACCCACCTTAATGAGCAGTACTTC. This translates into CASTHLNEQYF.